This T cell receptor (beta chain) was profiled in a study of blood T cell repertoires in COVID-19 (dated by TCRdb to the early 2020s). Looking at the study overall: The collaborator samples originated in the United States, Italy and Spain and spanned the acute and convalescent phases of COVID-19. Deeply sampled blood TCRbeta repertoires from subjects exposed to, actively infected with, or recovered from COVID-19 were included in the dataset. Where HLA class I and class II types were available, the types were taken from metadata supplied by the sample provider, not from assay-based typing. The samples were drawn from two sources: the first 160 participants of the ongoing ImmuneRACE study, and 1,000 to 1,500 subjects contributed by 6 global collaborators. A freely available public database, intended as a resource for researchers studying the immune response to SARS-CoV-2, is where the repertoires were released. The prospective study material was composed of cDNA or gDNA derived from T cells, B-cell-depleted T cells, or PBMCs. Sample metadata almost always included a de-identified subject ID, COVID-19 status, age in years and sex. The research as a whole found: The amount of clinical and demographic metadata varied by source and participant and was provided uncurated.

The CDR3, cysteine through phenylalanine, is 13 amino acids long. Just CDR3 DNA is preserved here, 39 bases in frame from base 1. The germline ends are 7 bases apart after V is trimmed by 5 bases and J by 1 base. Sequences MNHEY (CDR1) and SVGEGT (CDR2) are obtained from the germline V gene. The immunoSEQ Assay, a bias-controlled multiplex PCR, was used to amplify TCRbeta CDR3 regions from genomic DNA. The study's processing was this. Within the assay, amplification of reference gene primers was used to estimate how many nucleated cells each sample contained. To quantify the absolute abundance of each unique TCRbeta CDR3 rearrangement, sequence reads were collapsed and filtered. For each sample, productive Simpson clonality was calculated as the square root of Simpson's diversity index across productive rearrangements. Not all clones reach the TCRdb copy of this immuneACCESS table, which keeps in-frame sequences only. Checked studies attribute under half of the gap to unresolved V genes and leave the rest unexplained. V and J calls and clone size are those listed in that table; D and trimming were worked out from the DNA. The sample contains fewer than 300,000 clones, about four fifths of them found a single time. More than 15% of the sample is held by the ten biggest clonotypes.

In Seattle, one collaborating source enrolled patients while the infection was active and tracked those patients longitudinally over the course of disease. Collaborating institutions collected whole blood in K2EDTA tubes following their own protocols. For TCRbeta analysis, collaborators shipped samples as frozen whole blood, isolated PBMCs, or DNA extracted from either of those sample types. As to this clone: Its antigen is not yet known. No much larger clonotype is one base removed from it; base qualities were not supplied.

The source material was peripheral blood. Here the chain combines TRBV6-2 or TRBV6-3 and TRBJ2-3, and possibly TRBD2, on 5 matching bases. The sequence was collected from a person aged 65 to 85 with COVID-19, enrolled during active disease. The nucleotide sequence is TGTGCCAGCAGTCCCGGGGGCACAGATACGCAGTATTTT. Translated, it reads CASSPGGTDTQYF.